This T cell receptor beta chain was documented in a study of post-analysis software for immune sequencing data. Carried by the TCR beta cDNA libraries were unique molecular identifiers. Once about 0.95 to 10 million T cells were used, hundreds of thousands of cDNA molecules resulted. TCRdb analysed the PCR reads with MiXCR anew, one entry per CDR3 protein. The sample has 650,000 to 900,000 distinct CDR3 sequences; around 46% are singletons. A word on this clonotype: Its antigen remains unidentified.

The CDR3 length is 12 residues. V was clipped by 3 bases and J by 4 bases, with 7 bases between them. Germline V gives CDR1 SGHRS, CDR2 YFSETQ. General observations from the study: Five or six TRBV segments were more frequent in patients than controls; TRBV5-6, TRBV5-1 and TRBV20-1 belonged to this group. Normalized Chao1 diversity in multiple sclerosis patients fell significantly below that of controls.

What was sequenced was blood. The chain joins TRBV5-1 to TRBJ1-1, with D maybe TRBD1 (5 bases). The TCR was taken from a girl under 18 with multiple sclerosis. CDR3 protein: CASSWGSTEAFF. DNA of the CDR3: TGCGCCAGCAGCTGGGGGTCCACTGAAGCTTTCTTT.